A selection of T cell receptor beta chains follows, all from one sample in a study of T-cell memory formation after mild COVID-19. Each CDR3 protein gets one entry after TCRdb re-called the 5' RACE reads with MiXCR. The data show approximately 250,000 distinct CDR3 sequences, about a sixth seen once. What was sequenced was PBMCs or a T cell subset sorted from them (not recorded which). The receptor source for this set is a man in his late teens or twenties who had mild COVID-19 (a few samples of this study predate the infection). Cell type and time point are not known. CDR3s include the opening cysteine and the closing phenylalanine or tryptophan. D genes are given only for firm matches. Where a row states a size, it is once, few, many or the class of an expanded clone; other rows omit it.

TRBD1	TRBV29-1	TRBJ1-1	NA	TGCAGCGTTCCGGACAGGGGAGACACTGAAGCTTTCTTT	CSVPDRGDTEAFF
TRBD2	TRBV6-6	TRBJ2-3	NA	TGTGCCAGCAGTTACTCGAGATTGCTGGCGGGGGGGTTCACAGATACGCAGTATTTT	CASSYSRLLAGGFTDTQYF
NA	TRBV5-1	TRBJ2-3	few	TGCGCCAGCAGTCAGGAGGTTCACACAGATACGCAGTATTTT	CASSQEVHTDTQYF
NA	TRBV12-3/TRBV12-4	TRBJ1-1	few	TGTGCCAGCAGTTTAGGAAGGGATGGCACTGAAGCTTTCTTT	CASSLGRDGTEAFF
NA	TRBV4-2	TRBJ1-1	NA	TGTGCCAGCAGCCAATCCCGAATGGGGGCAACTGAAGCTTTCTTT	CASSQSRMGATEAFF
NA	TRBV4-2	TRBJ1-1	few	TGTGCCAGCAGCCAAGAACCAGGGTTACGGTACACTGAAGCTTTCTTT	CASSQEPGLRYTEAFF
NA	TRBV15	TRBJ2-5	NA	TGTGCCACCAGCAGAGGCCGGGGTCAAGAGACCCAGTACTTC	CATSRGRGQETQYF
NA	TRBV6-5	TRBJ1-6	NA	TGTGCCAGCAGTTACTCGGCGCCCCAGCGTAATTCACCCCTCCACTTT	CASSYSAPQRNSPLHF
TRBD2	TRBV11-2	TRBJ2-2	few	TGTGCCAGCAGCCCCTTGGGACTAGCGGGGGGGCAGGACACCGGGGAGCTGTTTTTT	CASSPLGLAGGQDTGELFF
TRBD1	TRBV6-6	TRBJ1-1	few	TGTGCCAGCGGCCAGGGGGCCGTCACTGAAGCTTTCTTT	CASGQGAVTEAFF
NA	TRBV9	TRBJ1-2	few	TGTGCCAGCAGCCCTCGATTAGAGGGCTGGGGGAATGGCTACACCTTC	CASSPRLEGWGNGYTF
NA	TRBV25-1	TRBJ2-1	few	TGTGCCAGCAGTGAATCGGCAGGGTTCCACTACAATGAGCAGTTCTTC	CASSESAGFHYNEQFF
TRBD2	TRBV29-1	TRBJ2-1	few	TGCAGCGTTGATGGGACTAGCGGGCACAATGAGCAGTTCTTC	CSVDGTSGHNEQFF
TRBD1	TRBV4-1	TRBJ1-5	few	TGCGCCAGCAGCCAAGAACAGGGGATGAATCAGCCCCAGCATTTT	CASSQEQGMNQPQHF
NA	TRBV6-1	TRBJ1-2	NA	TGTGCCAGCAGTGAAAGTCCGGACTATGGCTACACCTTC	CASSESPDYGYTF
TRBD1	TRBV9	TRBJ1-1	few	TGTGCCGGGGGACAGGGGATGAACACTGAAGCTTTCTTT	CAGGQGMNTEAFF
NA	TRBV5-6	TRBJ2-3	many	TGTGCCAGCAGCTTGGCGGGGGTCACAGATACGCAGTATTTT	CASSLAGVTDTQYF
NA	TRBV7-7	TRBJ2-5	NA	TGTGCCAGCAGCTCCCTATCGGGGCCGGTGCAGGAGACCCAGTACTTC	CASSSLSGPVQETQYF
TRBD1	TRBV18	TRBJ2-7	few	TGTGCCAGCTCACGGGTACCGGGACAGCAAGGCCACGAGCAGTACTTC	CASSRVPGQQGHEQYF
NA	TRBV2	TRBJ2-5	NA	TGTGCCAGCAGTGGTCGGTCGGGTCAGGAGACCCAGTACTTC	CASSGRSGQETQYF
TRBD2	TRBV6-2/TRBV6-3	TRBJ2-7	NA	TGTGCCAGCAGTTGGCCCCGGGAGGGTAGACGCGAGCAGTACTTC	CASSWPREGRREQYF
TRBD2	TRBV20-1	TRBJ2-3	few	TGCAGTGCTACCACAAGCGGGGGGGCTGGGGCGGCAGATACGCAGTATTTT	CSATTSGGAGAADTQYF
NA	TRBV9	TRBJ2-2	few	TGTGCCAGCAGCGTAGCCGGGGACACCGGGGAGCTGTTTTTT	CASSVAGDTGELFF
TRBD2	TRBV4-3	TRBJ2-1	many	TGCGCCAGCAGCACGGAACGAGGGAGGGATGAGCAGTTCTTC	CASSTERGRDEQFF
NA	TRBV6-2/TRBV6-3	TRBJ2-2	NA	TGTGCCAGCAGACGGAGGGACACCGGGGAGCTGTTTTTT	CASRRRDTGELFF
TRBD2	TRBV4-2	TRBJ2-5	NA	TGTGCCAGCAGCCAAGTAGGGGCGGGGGGGCCCATGGAGACCCAGTACTTC	CASSQVGAGGPMETQYF
NA	TRBV6-2/TRBV6-3	TRBJ1-2	few	TGTGCCAGGGACCATCCTAACTATGGCTACACCTTC	CARDHPNYGYTF
NA	TRBV5-5	TRBJ1-3	NA	TGTGCCAGCAGCCTTACCTTTGGAAACACCATATATTTT	CASSLTFGNTIYF
TRBD1	TRBV7-9	TRBJ1-2	NA	TGTGCCAGCAGCCTTCTCCGGGACAGGGGGAGATGGCATGGCTACACCTTC	CASSLLRDRGRWHGYTF
TRBD1	TRBV28	TRBJ1-1	few	TGTGCCAGTGGACAGGGGGGGAACACTGAAGCTTTCTTT	CASGQGGNTEAFF
NA	TRBV2	TRBJ2-7	many	TGTGCCAGCAGGCGGGACAGCAACTACGAGCAGTACTTC	CASRRDSNYEQYF
TRBD2	TRBV11-2	TRBJ2-3	NA	TGTGCCAGCAGCTTAGGGATAGGCGGGGGGAGCACAGATACGCAGTATTTT	CASSLGIGGGSTDTQYF
TRBD1	TRBV27	TRBJ1-1	few	TGTGCCAGCAGTTTTACAGGGGTCACTGAAGCTTTCTTT	CASSFTGVTEAFF
NA	TRBV5-1	TRBJ2-2	NA	TGCGCCAGCAGCTCGGGGGACACCTGGGGGACCGGGGAGCTGTTTTTT	CASSSGDTWGTGELFF
TRBD2	TRBV4-3	TRBJ2-1	NA	TGCGCCAGCAGCAAAGTGCGAGCGGGGCCCGCCCAATTCTTC	CASSKVRAGPAQFF
NA	TRBV4-3	TRBJ1-5	NA	TGCGCCAGCAGCCAAGGTTCGGGACACCTCAATCAGCCCCAGCATTTT	CASSQGSGHLNQPQHF
NA	TRBV4-2	TRBJ2-1	NA	TGTGCCAGCAGCCAGGGGCGGAATGAGCAGTTCTTC	CASSQGRNEQFF
NA	TRBV21-1	TRBJ2-2	few	TGTGCCAGCAGCAAAGTTAGGGAATTAATCACCGGGGAGCTGTTTTTT	CASSKVRELITGELFF
NA	TRBV4-1	TRBJ1-5	NA	TGCGCCAGCAGCCAAGACGTAGAGGGCAATCAGCCCCAGCATTTT	CASSQDVEGNQPQHF
TRBD2	TRBV28	TRBJ2-3	few	TGTGCCAGCAGTCCCACGGGGGGGGGTCCCGCAACTGATACGCAGTATTTT	CASSPTGGGPATDTQYF
NA	TRBV9	TRBJ2-3	few	TGTGCCAGCAGCGTGGCCAGGTCCACAGATACGCAGTATTTT	CASSVARSTDTQYF
NA	TRBV2	TRBJ1-6	NA	TGTGCCAGCAGTGGAAGAGGGCCCCTCCACTTT	CASSGRGPLHF
TRBD2	TRBV24-1	TRBJ2-1	NA	TGTGCCACCAGTGAGTCTAGCGGGGGGGCCGGAGGTGAGCAGTTCTTC	CATSESSGGAGGEQFF